The 30 T cell receptor beta chains below were found in one sample sequenced in a study of identical twins. TCRdb re-derived calls from the 5' RACE reads in MiXCR, one entry per CDR3 protein. The repertoire holds roughly 1.6 million distinct CDR3 sequences, with 32% as singletons. Sequenced: cord blood. The receptors originated from a newborn girl in good health.

This clonotype was recorded once. V and J are TRBV20-1 and TRBJ2-3, with 13 positions matching TRBD2. The CDR3 has 15 residues. V lost 6 bases and J lost 1; bases outside the gene matches: 4. Germline CDR1 reads DFQATT; CDR2 reads SNEGSKA (reference sequence). The CDR3 region has the DNA TGCAGTGCCCAGGGACTAGCGGGACGCACAGATACGCAGTATTTT. Translated: CSAQGLAGRTDTQYF.

J is TRBJ1-2 and V is TRBV15; D gene unclear. This CDR3 spans 13 amino acids. Per germline, CDR1 LNHNV and CDR2 YYDKDF (reference sequence). V dropped 0 bases and J dropped 8 bases, with 10 bases sitting between them. The CDR3 region is CATSRDRIEGYTF. The CDR3 DNA follows: TGTGCCACCAGCAGAGATAGAATTGAGGGCTACACCTTC.

The rearrangement links TRBV4-2 to TRBJ1-2, with 7 bases identical to TRBD1. This CDR3 has 14 residues. Germline trimming cut 3 bases from V and 3 bases from J; bases unmatched to any gene: 4. Germline V lookup: CDR1 LGHNA, CDR2 YNFKEQ. CDR3 protein: CASSHRGGDYGYTF. CDR3 nucleotide sequence: TGTGCCAGCAGCCACCGAGGGGGCGACTATGGCTACACCTTC.

In its sample, this clonotype was seen a few times. This sequence joins TRBV7-9 and TRBJ1-1; TRBD1 aligns across 8 bases. Germline assignment: CDR1 SEHNR and CDR2 FQNEAQ (reference sequence). Trimming cost V 5 bases and J 1 base; bases outside gene matches: 6. This CDR3 comprises 15 residues. Here the CDR3 reads CASSRLGQGNTEAFF. The CDR3 coding sequence is TGTGCCAGCAGCCGACTTGGACAGGGGAACACTGAAGCTTTCTTT.

This clonotype was seen a few times. V is TRBV20-1 and J is TRBJ1-6, with a possible D match to TRBD1 (5 bases). This CDR3 comprises 12 residues. Trimming removed 3 bases at V and 7 bases at J, with 7 bases between. The germline V gene encodes CDR1 DFQATT and CDR2 SNEGSKA (reference sequence). CDR3 bases: TGCAGTGCTAGCAGACAGAATTCACCCCTCCACTTT. Amino acids: CSASRQNSPLHF.

With regard to this clonotype: A single base separates this from a much larger clone, so it may be a read error. It is unclear where the CDR3 begins or ends on the DNA, so no DNA is shown, and the CDR3 is as TCRdb lists it. The chain employs TRBV29-1 and TRBJ2-5; TRBD1, the table's D call, was not compared with the DNA. The CDR3 has 12 residues if both end residues are counted. Germline V gene lookup returns CDR1 SQVTM and CDR2 ANQGSEA. The CDR3 here is CSVAAGAETRYF.

The genes are TRBV15 and TRBJ1-6; 10 nucleotides agree with TRBD1. The length of the CDR3 is 14 residues. Germline values: CDR1 LNHNV, CDR2 YYDKDF (reference sequence). With 6 bases clipped from V and 10 bases from J, the junction kept 6 bases outside the gene matches. The DNA of the CDR3 is TGTGCCACCAGACGAGACAGGGGGCGATCACCCCTCCACTTT. It specifies CATRRDRGRSPLHF. The variable domain in full, with the rest retrieved from reference TRBV15 and TRBJ1-6, is DAMVIQNPRYQVTQFGKPVTLSCSQTLNHNVMYWYQQKSSQAPKLLFHYYDKDFNNEADTPDNFQSRRPNTSFCFLDIRSPGLGDTAMYLCATRRDRGRSPLHFGNGTRLTVT.

Concerning this clonotype itself: A read error may account for a junction end that differs from germline. The chain couples TRBV4-1 to TRBJ2-1; 7 nucleotides agree with TRBD2. Germline loops: CDR1 MGHRA, CDR2 YSYEKL. The CDR3 contains 13 residues. The CDR3 coding sequence is TGCGCCAGCAGCCAATGGTCAGGGCGGGAGCGGTTCTTC. Residues: CASSQWSGRERFF.

V and J are TRBV28 and TRBJ1-5; TRBD1 might be the D (5 bases). Looked up from germline, CDR1 is MDHEN and CDR2 is SYDVKM. V was trimmed by 4 bases and J by 5 bases, leaving 15 bases between them. This CDR3 spans 15 amino acids. CDR3: CASSSSAGHHQPQHF. CDR3 in DNA: TGTGCCAGCAGTTCCTCCGCAGGGCATCATCAGCCCCAGCATTTT.

The CDR3 DNA is TGTGCCAGCAGTTTTCCCGGGGGGCGGGATACGCAGTATTTT. It codes for CASSFPGGRDTQYF. The J gene is TRBJ2-3, the V gene TRBV12-3 or TRBV12-4; TRBD2 is a possible D gene (7 bases). V lost 3 bases and J lost 6, with 13 bases in between. The CDR3 spans 14 residues.

This clonotype was counted only a few times. CDR3 loop: CASSLWEAGGPLNEQFF. In nucleotides, the CDR3 is TGTGCCAGCAGCTTATGGGAAGCGGGGGGCCCCTTAAATGAGCAGTTCTTC. The chain combines TRBV7-2 with TRBJ2-1; 9 bases match TRBD2. CDR3 size: 17 residues. Trimming at V came to 2 bases and at J to 7 bases, leaving 12 bases not matched to a gene. CDR1 and CDR2 from the germline V gene are SGHTA and FQGNSA. Drawing the rest from reference TRBV7-2 and TRBJ2-1, the complete variable domain is GAGVSQSPSNKVTEKGKDVELRCDPISGHTALYWYRQSLGQGLEFLIYFQGNSAPDKSGLPSDRFSAERTGGSVSTLTIQRTQQEDSAVYLCASSLWEAGGPLNEQFFGPGTRLTVL.

V and J are TRBV5-1 and TRBJ1-1; perhaps TRBD1 as D (5 bases). The V and J ends lost 6 bases and 3 bases respectively, with 9 bases between them. This CDR3 contains 12 residues. From germline, CDR1 is SGHRS and CDR2 YFSETQ. CDR3: CASKRDYTEAFF. The CDR3 bases are TGCGCCAGCAAGAGGGACTACACTGAAGCTTTCTTT. Full variable domain (outside the CDR3, taken from reference TRBV5-1 and TRBJ1-1): KAGVTQTPRYLIKTRGQQVTLSCSPISGHRSVSWYQQTPGQGLQFLFEYFSETQRNKGNFPGRFSGRQFSNSRSEMNVSTLELGDSALYLCASKRDYTEAFFGQGTRLTVV.

The chain is built from TRBV6-1 and TRBJ1-5, with 9 bases fitting TRBD1. Germline lookup yields CDR1 MNHNS and CDR2 SASEGT. This CDR3 has 21 amino acids. Trimming removed 2 bases from V and 2 bases from J; junction bases left unmatched: 19. The CDR3 loop reads CASSELWITGTGKGGNQPQHF. The DNA of the CDR3 is TGTGCCAGCAGTGAATTATGGATCACCGGGACAGGGAAGGGAGGCAATCAGCCCCAGCATTTT.

This clonotype was counted many times. V gene TRBV10-2 combines with J gene TRBJ1-4; D remains unclear. CDR1 and CDR2 (germline): WSHSY, SAAADI. V was cut by 7 bases and J by 7 bases, with 13 bases left in between. CDR3 size: 13 residues. The CDR3 sequence: CASMKAGAEKLFF. CDR3 sequence (DNA): TGCGCCAGCATGAAGGCAGGAGCTGAAAAACTGTTTTTT.

The chain carries TRBV27 and TRBJ1-5, with TRBD1 matching over 8 bases. This CDR3 spans 21 amino acids. Germline V gene sequence: CDR1 MNHEY, CDR2 SMNVEV (reference sequence). Germline trimming cut 5 bases from V and 0 bases from J; bases unmatched to any gene: 21. CDR3 nucleotides: TGTGCCAGCAGTACTACCTCGACCCCCAGGGGGCCAGTTTATAGCAATCAGCCCCAGCATTTT. Translating gives CASSTTSTPRGPVYSNQPQHF.

As for this clonotype: A read error may explain this, as a much larger clone is one base away. The J gene is TRBJ2-1, the V gene TRBV25-1; 10 bases are a match to TRBD2. Germline assignment: CDR1 MGHDK and CDR2 SYGVNS. J gave up 10 bases and V 8 bases, and 14 bases lay outside the gene matches. There are 15 residues in the CDR3. The CDR3 region has the DNA TGTGCCAGCCGGAAGACCGGGACTAGCGTTTACGAGCAGTTCTTC. Translating gives CASRKTGTSVYEQFF. Together with reference TRBV25-1 and TRBJ2-1, the CDR3 gives the full variable domain: EADIYQTPRYLVIGTGKKITLECSQTMGHDKMYWYQQDPGMELHLIHYSYGVNSTEKGDLSSESTVSRIRTEHFPLTLESARPSHTSQYLCASRKTGTSVYEQFFGPGTRLTVL.

This clonotype was counted a few times. The chain uses TRBV27 and TRBJ1-5; TRBD1 matches at 7 bases. Trimming cost V 5 bases and J 2 bases; bases outside gene matches: 9. Germline-derived CDR1 and CDR2 are MNHEY and SMNVEV (reference sequence). The CDR3 is 16 residues long. The CDR3 loop reads CASSGQGGHRNQPQHF. For the CDR3, the DNA is TGTGCCAGCAGTGGTCAGGGGGGGCATCGCAATCAGCCCCAGCATTTT.

This chain links TRBV20-1 with TRBJ1-1, with D uncertain. Deletions cut 6 bases from V and 5 bases from J, with 10 bases between. Germline lookup yields CDR1 DFQATT and CDR2 SNEGSKA (reference sequence). This CDR3 contains 11 residues. The CDR3 DNA follows: TGCAGTGCCCCCCTCAAGACTGAAGCTTTCTTT. Protein: CSAPLKTEAFF.

The chain joins TRBV14 to TRBJ2-3; 13 bases are a match to TRBD2. CDR3 size: 18 residues. The germline gives CDR1 SGHDN, CDR2 FVKESK. V was pared by 0 bases and J by 4 bases, with 7 bases of the junction left unmatched. Here the CDR3 reads CASSQEGLAGRWADTQYF. The CDR3 DNA sequence: TGTGCCAGCAGCCAAGAGGGACTAGCGGGAAGGTGGGCAGATACGCAGTATTTT.

This clonotype came up many times. The chain links TRBV4-2 to TRBJ2-1; D unclear. Germline values: CDR1 LGHNA, CDR2 YNFKEQ. This CDR3 region has 16 residues. V lost 4 bases and J 1 base, leaving 14 bases between the germline ends. CDR3 DNA sequence: TGTGCCAGCAGCCGCAATGAAGGGTTATCCTACAATGAGCAGTTCTTC. As protein: CASSRNEGLSYNEQFF.

The chain recombines TRBV5-1 with TRBJ1-2; the match to TRBD1 covers 7 bases. The CDR3 is made up of 15 amino acids. V lost 3 bases, J lost 6 bases, and 11 bases stayed unmatched. Germline CDR1 reads SGHRS; CDR2 reads YFSETQ. The CDR3 bases are TGCGCCAGCAGCTCCTCGACAGGGTTTGGGAATGGCTACACCTTC. This encodes CASSSSTGFGNGYTF.

V gene TRBV18 combines with J gene TRBJ2-5; D remains ambiguous. Germline CDR1 reads KGHSH; CDR2 reads LQKENI. The length of the CDR3 is 15 residues. The V end was cut by 2 bases, the J end by 0 bases, with 10 bases between. CDR3 protein: CASSPTQTNQETQYF. CDR3 DNA sequence: TGTGCCAGCTCACCAACACAGACAAACCAAGAGACCCAGTACTTC.

The CDR3 here is CASSSIRDGGYGYTF. CDR3 coding DNA: TGTGCCAGCAGCAGCATTAGGGACGGGGGCTATGGCTACACCTTC. The J gene is TRBJ1-2, the V gene TRBV11-2; D is possibly TRBD1 (5 bases). V lost 5 bases, J lost 4 bases, and 17 bases lay in between. The CDR3 length is 15 residues. Germline V gene data show CDR1 as SGHAT and CDR2 as FQNNGV. The variable domain in full, completed from reference TRBV11-2 and TRBJ1-2, reads EAGVAQSPRYKIIEKRQSVAFWCNPISGHATLYWYQQILGQGPKLLIQFQNNGVVDDSQLPKDRFSAERLKGVDSTLKIQPAKLEDSAVYLCASSSIRDGGYGYTFGSGTRLTVV.

J is TRBJ1-1 and V is TRBV20-1; 10 bases match TRBD1. Per the germline V gene, CDR1 is DFQATT and CDR2 is SNEGSKA (reference sequence). The CDR3 sequence is 14 residues long. Germline trimming cut 0 bases from V and 4 bases from J; bases unmatched to any gene: 2. The CDR3 loop is CSARDRTGGTEAFF. The CDR3 DNA is TGCAGTGCTAGAGACCGGACAGGGGGCACTGAAGCTTTCTTT.

The genes are TRBV20-1 and TRBJ2-1; TRBD2 might be the D (6 bases). The germline V and J ends were trimmed by 6 bases and 0 bases, with 15 bases remaining between them. Germline CDR1 and CDR2: DFQATT and SNEGSKA (reference sequence). The CDR3 contains 15 residues. The CDR3 sequence is CSAAPRERSYNEQFF. As DNA, the CDR3 is TGCAGTGCGGCACCACGGGAGCGCTCCTACAATGAGCAGTTCTTC.

This chain joins TRBV5-5 and TRBJ2-7; D uncertain. This CDR3 comprises 13 residues. Germline assignment: CDR1 SGHKS and CDR2 YYEKEE (reference sequence). Trimming removed 5 bases from V and 2 bases from J, with 11 bases in between. The CDR3 region is CASSLQWAYEQYF. The CDR3, as DNA: TGTGCCAGCAGTCTGCAGTGGGCCTACGAGCAGTACTTC.

V and J are TRBV18 and TRBJ2-1; 8 nucleotides agree with TRBD1. The CDR3 extends over 14 amino acids. Unmatched junction bases numbered 7, after V lost 3 bases and J lost 9 bases. Looked up from germline, CDR1 is KGHSH and CDR2 is LQKENI. This chain's CDR3 is CASSPAQGVTEQFF. CDR3 sequence (DNA): TGTGCCAGCTCACCCGCACAGGGGGTCACTGAGCAGTTCTTC.

The chain carries TRBV2 and TRBJ2-5; 7 positions agree with TRBD2. The assigned J gene may be wrong: the sequence end matches TRBJ2-7 better. The germline V gene encodes CDR1 SNHLY and CDR2 FYNNEI. This CDR3 comprises 15 residues. This CDR3 is CASSGEGRALYEQYF. CDR3 nucleotides: TGTGCCAGCAGTGGGGAGGGCAGGGCTTTGTACGAGCAGTACTTC.

The table lists this clonotype with a few counts. The chain joins TRBV21-1 to TRBJ2-5. TRBV21-1 represents a pseudogene. This CDR3 has 15 amino acids. The CDR3 DNA is TGTGCCAGCAGCAAAGTAGGCAGTAACCAAGAGACCCAGTACTTC. Translated, it gives CASSKVGSNQETQYF.

The V call is TRBV6-1, the J call TRBJ1-1; D uncertain. Germline lookup yields CDR1 MNHNS and CDR2 SASEGT. The CDR3 contains 12 residues. V shed 4 bases and J shed 4 bases, with 7 bases lying between them. CDR3 bases: TGTGCCAGCAGTGCAGAGGTCACTGAAGCTTTCTTT. Protein sequence: CASSAEVTEAFF.